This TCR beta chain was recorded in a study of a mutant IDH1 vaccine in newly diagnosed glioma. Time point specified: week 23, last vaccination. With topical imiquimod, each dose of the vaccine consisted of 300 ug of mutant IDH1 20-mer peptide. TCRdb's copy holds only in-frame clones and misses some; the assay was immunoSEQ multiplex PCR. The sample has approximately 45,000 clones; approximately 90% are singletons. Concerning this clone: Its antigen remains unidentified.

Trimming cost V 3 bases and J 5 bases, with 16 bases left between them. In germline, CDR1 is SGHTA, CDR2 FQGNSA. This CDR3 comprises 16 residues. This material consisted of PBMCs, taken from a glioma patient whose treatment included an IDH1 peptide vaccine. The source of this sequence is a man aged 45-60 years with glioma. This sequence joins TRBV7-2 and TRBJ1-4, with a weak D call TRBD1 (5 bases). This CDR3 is CASSLISVRENEKLFF. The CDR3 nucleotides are TGTGCCAGCAGCTTGATAAGTGTCAGGGAGAATGAAAAACTGTTTTTT. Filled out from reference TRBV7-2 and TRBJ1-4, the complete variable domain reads GAGVSQSPSNKVTEKGKDVELRCDPISGHTALYWYRQSLGQGLEFLIYFQGNSAPDKSGLPSDRFSAERTGGSVSTLTIQRTQQEDSAVYLCASSLISVRENEKLFFGSGTQLSVL.